The 26 T cell receptor beta chains listed next were all sequenced from one sample in a study of response to subunit inactivated influenza vaccine. TCRdb fed the RT-PCR reads into MiXCR, producing one record per CDR3 protein. The sample consists of about 520,000 distinct CDR3 sequences, 6.5% to 8% of them appearing once. The sequencing here drew on PBMCs from blood, taken around 2 years after vaccination. The receptors here all came from a man aged 45-69 years who received an inactivated influenza vaccine.

This sequence joins TRBV9 and TRBJ2-3; possibly TRBD1 for D (6 bases). This CDR3 is 14 amino acids long. Germline lookup yields CDR1 SGDLS and CDR2 YYNGEE. Trimming pared 3 bases from V and 5 bases from J, leaving 13 bases between. The CDR3 reads CASSAHRVEDTQYF. DNA of the CDR3: TGTGCCAGCAGCGCGCACAGGGTCGAAGATACGCAGTATTTT.

This clonotype has more than one count but fewer than ten. The chain couples TRBV28 to TRBJ2-1, with 9 bases lining up with TRBD1. The germline gives CDR1 MDHEN, CDR2 SYDVKM. The CDR3 is 14 amino acids. The trim removed 2 bases at V and 12 bases at J, leaving 8 bases unmatched. CDR3 residues: CASSLGTGRRGQFF. As DNA, the CDR3 is TGTGCCAGCAGTTTAGGGACAGGGCGAAGGGGGCAGTTCTTC.

As to this clonotype: Mismatch with germline at one junction end may stem from a read error. This chain connects TRBV12-3 or TRBV12-4 to TRBJ2-1; D may be TRBD1 or TRBD2 (6 bases each). The CDR3 spans 12 residues. The CDR3 sequence: CASSLEGVEEFF. The CDR3 coding sequence is TGTGCCAGCAGTTTGGAGGGGGTTGAGGAGTTCTTC.

This clonotype appeared a few times. The rearrangement joins TRBV7-8 to TRBJ2-2; a possible D gene is TRBD1 (6 bases). The germline V gene has CDR1 SGHVS and CDR2 FQNEAQ. The CDR3 has 14 amino acids. V shed 5 bases and J shed 6 bases, with 13 bases lying between them. CDR3 sequence reads: CASSKQGEAGELFF. CDR3 nucleotide sequence: TGTGCCAGCAGCAAACAGGGAGAGGCCGGGGAGCTGTTTTTT. Based on the CDR3 plus reference TRBV7-8 and TRBJ2-2, the full variable domain is GAGVSQSPRYKVAKRGQDVALRCDPISGHVSLFWYQQALGQGPEFLTYFQNEAQLDKSGLPSDRFFAERPEGSVSTLKIQRTQQEDSAVYLCASSKQGEAGELFFGEGSRLTVL.

This clonotype was seen at least ten times. The rearrangement uses TRBV12-3 or TRBV12-4 and TRBJ1-1; the D is unclear. V shed 3 bases and J shed 1 base, with 9 bases lying between them. The CDR3 spans 14 residues. The CDR3 loop is CASSFATANTEAFF. For the CDR3, the DNA is TGTGCCAGCAGTTTCGCCACAGCGAACACTGAAGCTTTCTTT.

CDR3 coding DNA: TGTGCCAGCAGCTACCGCGGGGGGAACACTGAAGCTTTCTTT. It encodes CASSYRGGNTEAFF. The chain recombines TRBV6-5 with TRBJ1-1; TRBD1 is a possible D gene (5 bases). The germline CDR1 and CDR2 sequences are MNHEY and SVGAGI. This CDR3 has 14 amino acids. V was clipped by 6 bases and J by 1 base, with 12 bases between them.

V gene TRBV4-3 combines with J gene TRBJ2-7; 8 positions agree with TRBD2. Trimming removed 1 base from V and 7 bases from J; junction bases left unmatched: 9. The CDR3 is 15 amino acids. CDR1 and CDR2 (germline): LGHNA, YSLEER. CDR3 region: CASSQAVRGGLEQYF. The CDR3 DNA is TGCGCCAGCAGCCAAGCTGTACGGGGGGGCCTGGAGCAGTACTTC.

The rearrangement joins TRBV9 to TRBJ1-1; D is perhaps TRBD1 (6 bases). Germline values: CDR1 SGDLS, CDR2 YYNGEE. The CDR3 length is 15 residues. Trimming took 0 bases from V and 6 from J, leaving 15 bases between them. The CDR3 reads CASSVVWGPGSEAFF. In DNA, the CDR3 is TGTGCCAGCAGCGTAGTTTGGGGGCCGGGTTCTGAAGCTTTCTTT.

This clonotype was seen repeatedly, ten times or more. V is TRBV29-1 and J is TRBJ2-7, with D possibly being TRBD1 (5 bases). CDR3 size: 12 residues. Trimming stripped 3 bases from V and 6 bases from J, with 12 bases between. Germline CDR1 SQVTM, CDR2 ANQGSEA. The CDR3 DNA sequence: TGCAGCGTTGATACAGGTTCCCTCGAGCAGTACTTC. Protein: CSVDTGSLEQYF.

This clonotype was found many times. The J gene is TRBJ1-1, the V gene TRBV5-6; D uncertain. Germline-derived CDR1 and CDR2 are SGHDT and YYEEEE. This CDR3 spans 14 amino acids. The germline V and J ends were trimmed by 1 base and 1 base, with 8 bases remaining between them. CDR3: CASSLISENTEAFF. The CDR3, as DNA: TGTGCCAGCAGCTTGATCAGCGAGAACACTGAAGCTTTCTTT.

This sequence joins TRBV3-1 and TRBJ2-1, with 10 bases that match TRBD2. Germline lookup yields CDR1 LGHDT and CDR2 YNNKEL (reference sequence). The CDR3 contains 15 residues. The J segment lost 10 bases and the V segment lost 1 base, leaving 7 bases of the junction unmatched. CDR3 coding DNA: TGTGCCAGCAGCCAAGGGCCTAGCGGGAGTGGAGAGCAGTTCTTC. It codes for CASSQGPSGSGEQFF.

This clonotype was found many times. The V call is TRBV4-2, the J call TRBJ2-5, with 7 bases matching TRBD1. Germline CDR1 reads LGHNA; CDR2 reads YNFKEQ. Trimming cost V 6 bases and J 2 bases; bases outside gene matches: 6. The CDR3 runs 14 residues. CDR3 in DNA: TGTGCCAGCAGTCCCGGACAGGCTCAAGAGACCCAGTACTTC. This encodes CASSPGQAQETQYF.

The chain uses TRBV5-1 and TRBJ2-1; D is uncertain. The length of the CDR3 is 15 residues. Germline assignment: CDR1 SGHRS and CDR2 YFSETQ. V lost 4 bases and J 4 bases, leaving 15 bases between the germline ends. CDR3 amino acids: CASSDGRILYNEQFF. CDR3 coding DNA: TGCGCCAGCAGCGACGGCCGGATATTATACAATGAGCAGTTCTTC.

This clonotype was observed many times. J is TRBJ2-1 and V is TRBV20-1, with D unresolved. V gave up 6 bases and J gave up 4 bases, with 10 bases separating them. The germline V gene encodes CDR1 DFQATT and CDR2 SNEGSKA (reference sequence). CDR3 length: 12 amino acids. CDR3 sequence: CSAEWGYNEQFF. The CDR3 region has the DNA TGCAGTGCCGAGTGGGGTTACAATGAGCAGTTCTTC.

The chain combines TRBV19 with TRBJ2-1, with a tentative D call TRBD2 (6 bases). Between the trimmed V and J ends, which lost 3 bases and 3 bases, there was a span of 12 bases. This CDR3 is built from 15 residues. The germline V gene encodes CDR1 LNHDA and CDR2 SQIVND (reference sequence). CDR3 residues: CASSISRRGYNEQFF. The CDR3 DNA is TGTGCCAGTAGTATTTCGCGGCGGGGCTACAATGAGCAGTTCTTC.

This clonotype was counted between two and nine times. The genes are TRBV5-1 and TRBJ2-7; 8 bases are a match to TRBD1. CDR1 and CDR2 from the germline V gene are SGHRS and YFSETQ. Trimming cost V 4 bases and J 0 bases; bases outside gene matches: 6. The CDR3 extends over 15 amino acids. The CDR3, as DNA: TGCGCCAGCAGCACGGGACAGGCCATCTCCTACGAGCAGTACTTC. Protein sequence: CASSTGQAISYEQYF.

This clonotype was picked up a small number of times. The chain links TRBV27 to TRBJ1-5; a possible D gene is TRBD1 (5 bases). CDR3 length equals 15 residues. Germline V gene data show CDR1 as MNHEY and CDR2 as SMNVEV (reference sequence). V shed 5 bases and J shed 9 bases, with 20 bases lying between them. The CDR3 DNA follows: TGTGCCAGCAGTCCAACTCAGGGCCCGGGTTTGCCCCAGCATTTT. This translates into CASSPTQGPGLPQHF.

Only a few counts were recorded for this clonotype. The rearrangement uses TRBV5-1 and TRBJ2-7; D may be TRBD1 (6 bases). This CDR3 spans 16 amino acids. Trimming pared 2 bases from V and 3 bases from J, leaving 18 bases between. Germline-derived CDR1 and CDR2 are SGHRS and YFSETQ. The CDR3 spells CASSFGVRGGNYEQYF. The DNA for the CDR3 is TGCGCCAGCAGCTTTGGGGTTCGAGGGGGAAACTACGAGCAGTACTTC.

V and J are TRBV24-1 and TRBJ2-7; a possible D gene is TRBD2 (5 bases). The ends were cut back, 5 bases at V and 4 bases at J, with 14 bases in the middle. This CDR3 comprises 14 residues. Germline V lookup: CDR1 KGHDR, CDR2 SFDVKD. CDR3 protein: CATSAGFGGYEQYF. CDR3 nucleotides: TGTGCCACCAGTGCAGGATTTGGAGGATACGAGCAGTACTTC.

V gene TRBV20-1 combines with J gene TRBJ2-7; D is perhaps TRBD1 or TRBD2 (6 bases each). The CDR3 length is 12 residues. Germline V gene data show CDR1 as DFQATT and CDR2 as SNEGSKA (reference sequence). Trimming stripped 6 bases from V and 3 bases from J, with 12 bases between. The CDR3 is CSAVEGGYEQYF. CDR3 bases: TGCAGTGCCGTCGAGGGGGGCTACGAGCAGTACTTC.

This clonotype was seen repeatedly, ten times or more. The chain carries TRBV7-9 and TRBJ2-7, with 8 bases matching TRBD2. V lost 0 bases and J lost 2; bases outside the gene matches: 6. The CDR3 has 16 residues. Germline CDR1 reads SEHNR; CDR2 reads FQNEAQ (reference sequence). The DNA for the CDR3 is TGTGCCAGCAGCTTAGCGAACGGCGGGGGGACCTACGAGCAGTACTTC. It specifies CASSLANGGGTYEQYF. Drawing the rest from reference TRBV7-9 and TRBJ2-7, the complete variable domain is DTGVSQNPRHKITKRGQNVTFRCDPISEHNRLYWYRQTLGQGPEFLTYFQNEAQLEKSRLLSDRFSAERPKGSFSTLEIQRTEQGDSAMYLCASSLANGGGTYEQYFGPGTRLTVT.

V is TRBV4-1 and J is TRBJ2-1, with TRBD2 identical over 8 bases. There are 18 residues in the CDR3. J was trimmed by 9 bases and V by 1 base; bases with no gene match: 17. Germline CDR1 and CDR2: MGHRA and YSYEKL. DNA of the CDR3: TGCGCCAGCAGCCAAGTGGGGAGAAAGGGGGGACTAGTGGGTGAGCAGTTCTTC. It yields the protein CASSQVGRKGGLVGEQFF.

This clonotype came up many times. The genes are TRBV5-1 and TRBJ1-1, with a weak D call TRBD1 (5 bases). V was shortened by 7 bases and J by 5 bases, with 9 bases between the two germline ends. This CDR3 comprises 11 residues. Germline CDR1 reads SGHRS; CDR2 reads YFSETQ. As DNA, the CDR3 is TGCGCCAGCCAGGGAGATACTGAAGCTTTCTTT. Encoded protein: CASQGDTEAFF.

This sequence joins TRBV6-1 and TRBJ2-7; possibly TRBD1 or TRBD2 for D (5 bases each). Germline V CDR1 and CDR2: MNHNS, SASEGT. The CDR3 has 12 residues. The V end lost 2 bases, the J end lost 7 bases, and 9 bases lay between the germline ends. The CDR3 DNA is TGTGCCAGCAGTGAATGGGGGTTGGAGCAGTACTTC. It yields the protein CASSEWGLEQYF.

The CDR3 bases are TGTGCCAGCAGCTTCGGGGGGGGTAGCTCCTACGAGCAGTACTTC. It encodes CASSFGGGSSYEQYF. The V and J genes are TRBV7-2 and TRBJ2-7; 8 nucleotides line up with TRBD2. The CDR3 covers 15 residues. J lost 0 bases, V lost 3 bases, and 4 bases had no gene match. The germline CDR1 and CDR2 sequences are SGHTA and FQGNSA.

This clonotype was observed a few times. The V gene is TRBV20-1, the J gene TRBJ2-7; 13 bases map to TRBD2. The CDR3 is 13 residues long. Trimming took 6 bases from V and 6 from J; bases not matched to a gene: 5. Germline CDR1 reads DFQATT; CDR2 reads SNEGSKA (reference sequence). The CDR3 loop is CSARTSGRSEQYF. The CDR3 DNA sequence: TGCAGTGCGCGGACTAGCGGGAGAAGCGAGCAGTACTTC.